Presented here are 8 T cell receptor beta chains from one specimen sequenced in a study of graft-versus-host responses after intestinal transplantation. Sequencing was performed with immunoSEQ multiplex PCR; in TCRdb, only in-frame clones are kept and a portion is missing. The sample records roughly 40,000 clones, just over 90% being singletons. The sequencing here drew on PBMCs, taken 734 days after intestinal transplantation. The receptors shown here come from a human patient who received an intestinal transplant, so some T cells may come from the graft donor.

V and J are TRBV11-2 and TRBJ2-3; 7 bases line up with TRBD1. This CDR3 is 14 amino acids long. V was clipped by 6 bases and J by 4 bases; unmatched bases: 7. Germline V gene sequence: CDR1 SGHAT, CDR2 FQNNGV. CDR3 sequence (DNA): TGTGCCAGCAGACCGGGTACAGGGGCAGATACGCAGTATTTT. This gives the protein CASRPGTGADTQYF.

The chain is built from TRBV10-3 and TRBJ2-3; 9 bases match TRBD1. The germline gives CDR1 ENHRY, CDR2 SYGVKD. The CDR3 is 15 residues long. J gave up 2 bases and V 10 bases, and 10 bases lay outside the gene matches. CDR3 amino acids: CATTGQGQSTDTQYF. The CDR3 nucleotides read TGTGCCACGACGGGACAGGGTCAGTCCACAGATACGCAGTATTTT.

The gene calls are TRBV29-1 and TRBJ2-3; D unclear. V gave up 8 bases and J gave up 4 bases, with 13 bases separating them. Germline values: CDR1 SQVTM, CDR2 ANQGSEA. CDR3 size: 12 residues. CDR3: CSSVGVADTQYF. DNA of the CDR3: TGCAGCTCCGTTGGGGTCGCAGATACGCAGTATTTT.

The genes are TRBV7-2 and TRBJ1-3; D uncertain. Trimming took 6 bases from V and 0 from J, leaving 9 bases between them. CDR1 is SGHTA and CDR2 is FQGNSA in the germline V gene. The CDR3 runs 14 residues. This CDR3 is CASRSRASGNTIYF. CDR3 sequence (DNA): TGTGCCAGCAGATCCCGGGCCTCTGGAAACACCATATATTTT. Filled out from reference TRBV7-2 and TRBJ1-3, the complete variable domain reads GAGVSQSPSNKVTEKGKDVELRCDPISGHTALYWYRQSLGQGLEFLIYFQGNSAPDKSGLPSDRFSAERTGGSVSTLTIQRTQQEDSAVYLCASRSRASGNTIYFGEGSWLTVV.

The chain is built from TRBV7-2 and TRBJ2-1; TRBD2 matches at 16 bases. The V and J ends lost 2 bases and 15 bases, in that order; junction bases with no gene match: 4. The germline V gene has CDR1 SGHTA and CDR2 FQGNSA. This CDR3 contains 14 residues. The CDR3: CASSLPGLAGGGFF. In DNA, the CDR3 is TGTGCCAGCAGCTTACCGGGACTAGCGGGAGGGGGGTTCTTC.

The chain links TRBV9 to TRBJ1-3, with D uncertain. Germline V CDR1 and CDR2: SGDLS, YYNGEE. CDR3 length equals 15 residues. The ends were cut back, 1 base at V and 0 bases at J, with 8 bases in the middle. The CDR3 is CASSVSSLSGNTIYF. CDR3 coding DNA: TGTGCCAGCAGCGTATCATCTCTCTCTGGAAACACCATATATTTT.

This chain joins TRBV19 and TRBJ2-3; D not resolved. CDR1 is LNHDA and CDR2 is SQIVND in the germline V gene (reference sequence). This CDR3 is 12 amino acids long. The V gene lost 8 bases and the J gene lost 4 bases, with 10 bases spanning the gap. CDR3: CASSGSPDTQYF. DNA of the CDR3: TGTGCCAGTTCGGGCAGTCCAGATACGCAGTATTTT.

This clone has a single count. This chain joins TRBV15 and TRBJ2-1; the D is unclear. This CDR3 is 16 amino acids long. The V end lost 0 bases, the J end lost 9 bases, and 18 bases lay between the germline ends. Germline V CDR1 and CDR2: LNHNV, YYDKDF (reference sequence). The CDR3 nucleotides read TGTGCCACCAGCAGAGATCAATTAGCATCGGTACCTGAGCAGTTCTTC. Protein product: CATSRDQLASVPEQFF.